This T cell receptor beta chain was documented in a study of cytomegalovirus exposure and HLA in healthy donors. Overall study results and limits: Earlier analysis found most TCR beta V segments productive about 90% or about 30% of the time.

Remarks on this clone: The antigen remains undetermined.

This PCR relied on a set of 60 Vbeta primers and 13 Jbeta primers. Sequencing used immunoSEQ multiplex PCR; TCRdb keeps in-frame clones, though not all of them. The listing records approximately 120,000 clones. Germline CDR1 reads LGHNA; CDR2 reads YSLEER. CDR3 size: 13 residues. J gave up 6 bases and V 8 bases, and 1 base lay outside the gene matches. This clonotype was obtained from a young man in good health and CMV-seronegative. Sequences were obtained from PBMCs. The chain uses TRBV4-3 and TRBJ2-1; 13 nucleotides line up with TRBD2. The CDR3: CASRLAGGNEQFF. The DNA for the CDR3 is TGCGCCAGCCGACTAGCGGGAGGCAATGAGCAGTTCTTC.